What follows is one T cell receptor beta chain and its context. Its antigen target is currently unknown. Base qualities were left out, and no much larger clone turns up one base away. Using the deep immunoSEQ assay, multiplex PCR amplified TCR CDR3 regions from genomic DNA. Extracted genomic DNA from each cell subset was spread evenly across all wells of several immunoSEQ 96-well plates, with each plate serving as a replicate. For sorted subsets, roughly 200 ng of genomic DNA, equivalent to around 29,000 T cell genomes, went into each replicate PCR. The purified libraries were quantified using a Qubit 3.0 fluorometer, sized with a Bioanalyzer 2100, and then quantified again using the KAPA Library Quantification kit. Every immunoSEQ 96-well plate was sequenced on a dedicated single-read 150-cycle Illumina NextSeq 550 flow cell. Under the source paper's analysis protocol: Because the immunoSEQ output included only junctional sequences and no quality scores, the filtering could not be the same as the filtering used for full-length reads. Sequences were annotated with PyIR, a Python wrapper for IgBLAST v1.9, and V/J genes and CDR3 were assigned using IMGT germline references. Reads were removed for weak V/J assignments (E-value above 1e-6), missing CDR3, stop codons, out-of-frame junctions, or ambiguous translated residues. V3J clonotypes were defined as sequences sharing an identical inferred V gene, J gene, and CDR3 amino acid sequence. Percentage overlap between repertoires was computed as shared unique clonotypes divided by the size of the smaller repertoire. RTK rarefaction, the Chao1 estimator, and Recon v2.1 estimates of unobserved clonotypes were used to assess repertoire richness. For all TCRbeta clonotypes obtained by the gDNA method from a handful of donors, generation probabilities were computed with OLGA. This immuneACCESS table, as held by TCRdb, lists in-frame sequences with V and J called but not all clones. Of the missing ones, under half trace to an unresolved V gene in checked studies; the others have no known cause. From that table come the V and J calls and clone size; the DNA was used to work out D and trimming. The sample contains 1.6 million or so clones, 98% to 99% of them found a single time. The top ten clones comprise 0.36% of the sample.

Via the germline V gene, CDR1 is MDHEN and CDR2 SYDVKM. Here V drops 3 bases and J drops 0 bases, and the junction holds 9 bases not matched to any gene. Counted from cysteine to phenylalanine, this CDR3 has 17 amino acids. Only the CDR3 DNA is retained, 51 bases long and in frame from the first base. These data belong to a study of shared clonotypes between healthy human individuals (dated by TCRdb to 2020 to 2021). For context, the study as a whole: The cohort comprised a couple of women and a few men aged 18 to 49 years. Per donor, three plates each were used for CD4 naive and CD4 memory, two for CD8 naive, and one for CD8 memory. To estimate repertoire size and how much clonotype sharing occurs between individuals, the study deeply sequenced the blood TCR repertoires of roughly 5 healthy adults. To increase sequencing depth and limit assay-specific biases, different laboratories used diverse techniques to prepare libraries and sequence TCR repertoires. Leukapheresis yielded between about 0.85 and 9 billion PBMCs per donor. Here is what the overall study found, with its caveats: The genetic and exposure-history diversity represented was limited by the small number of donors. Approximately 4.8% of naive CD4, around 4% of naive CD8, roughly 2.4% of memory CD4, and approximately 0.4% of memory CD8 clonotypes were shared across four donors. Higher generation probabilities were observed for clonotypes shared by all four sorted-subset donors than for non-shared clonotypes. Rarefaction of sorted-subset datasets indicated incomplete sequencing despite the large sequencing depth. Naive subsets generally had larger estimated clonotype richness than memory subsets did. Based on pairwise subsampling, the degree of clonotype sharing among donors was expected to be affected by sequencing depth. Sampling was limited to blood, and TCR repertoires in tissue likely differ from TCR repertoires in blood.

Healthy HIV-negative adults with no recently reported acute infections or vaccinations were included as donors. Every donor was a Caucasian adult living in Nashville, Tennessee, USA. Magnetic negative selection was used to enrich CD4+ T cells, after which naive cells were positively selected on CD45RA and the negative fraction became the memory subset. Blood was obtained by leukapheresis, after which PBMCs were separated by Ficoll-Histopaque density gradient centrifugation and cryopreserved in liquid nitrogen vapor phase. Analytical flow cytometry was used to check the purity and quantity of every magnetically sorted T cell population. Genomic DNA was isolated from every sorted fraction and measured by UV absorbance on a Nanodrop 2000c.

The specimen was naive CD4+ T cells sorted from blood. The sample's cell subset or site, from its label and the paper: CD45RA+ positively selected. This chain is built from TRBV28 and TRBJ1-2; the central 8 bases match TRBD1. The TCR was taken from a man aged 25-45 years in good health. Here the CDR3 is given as CASSLERGQGANYGYTF. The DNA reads TGTGCCAGCAGTTTGGAACGTGGACAGGGTGCTAACTATGGCTACACCTTC.